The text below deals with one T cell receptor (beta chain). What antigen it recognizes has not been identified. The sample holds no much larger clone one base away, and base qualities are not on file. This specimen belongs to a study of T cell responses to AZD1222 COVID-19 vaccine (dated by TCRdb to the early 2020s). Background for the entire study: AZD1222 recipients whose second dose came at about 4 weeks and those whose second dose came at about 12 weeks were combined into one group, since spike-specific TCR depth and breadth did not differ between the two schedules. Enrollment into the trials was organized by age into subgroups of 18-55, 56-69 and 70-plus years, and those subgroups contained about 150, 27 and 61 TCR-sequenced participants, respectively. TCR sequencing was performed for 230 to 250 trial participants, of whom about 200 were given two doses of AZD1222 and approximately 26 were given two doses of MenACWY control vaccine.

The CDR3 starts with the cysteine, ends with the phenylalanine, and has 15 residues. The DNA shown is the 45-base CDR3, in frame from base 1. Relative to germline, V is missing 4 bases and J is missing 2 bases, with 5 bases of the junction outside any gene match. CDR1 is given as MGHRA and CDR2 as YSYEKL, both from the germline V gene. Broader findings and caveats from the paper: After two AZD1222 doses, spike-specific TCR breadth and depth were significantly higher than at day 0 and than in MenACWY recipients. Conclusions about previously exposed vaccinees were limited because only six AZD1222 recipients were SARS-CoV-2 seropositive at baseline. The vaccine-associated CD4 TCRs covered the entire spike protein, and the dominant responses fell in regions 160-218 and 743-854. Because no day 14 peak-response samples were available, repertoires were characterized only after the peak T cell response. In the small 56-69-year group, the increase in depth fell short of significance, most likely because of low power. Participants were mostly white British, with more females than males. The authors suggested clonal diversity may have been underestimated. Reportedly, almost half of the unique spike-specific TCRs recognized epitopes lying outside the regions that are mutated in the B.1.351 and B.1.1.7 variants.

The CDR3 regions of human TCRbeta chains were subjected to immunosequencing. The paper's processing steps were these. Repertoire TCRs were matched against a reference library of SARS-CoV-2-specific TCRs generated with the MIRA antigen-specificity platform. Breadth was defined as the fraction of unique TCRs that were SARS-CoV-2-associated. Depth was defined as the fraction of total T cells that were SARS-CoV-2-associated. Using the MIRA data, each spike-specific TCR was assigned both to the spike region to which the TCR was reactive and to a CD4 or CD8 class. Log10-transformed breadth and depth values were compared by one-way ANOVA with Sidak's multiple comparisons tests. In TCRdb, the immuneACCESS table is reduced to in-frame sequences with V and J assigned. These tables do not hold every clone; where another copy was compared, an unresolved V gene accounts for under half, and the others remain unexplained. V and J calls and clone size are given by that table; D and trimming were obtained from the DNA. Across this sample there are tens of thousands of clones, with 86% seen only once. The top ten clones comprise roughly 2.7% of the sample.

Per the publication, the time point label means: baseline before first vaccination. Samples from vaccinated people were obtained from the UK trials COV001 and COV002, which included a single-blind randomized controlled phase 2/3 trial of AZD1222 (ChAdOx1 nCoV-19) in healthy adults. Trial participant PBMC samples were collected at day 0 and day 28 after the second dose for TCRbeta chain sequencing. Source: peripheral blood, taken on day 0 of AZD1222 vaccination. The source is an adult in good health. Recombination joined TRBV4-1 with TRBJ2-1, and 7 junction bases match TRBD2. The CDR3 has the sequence CASSPAGNAYNEQFF. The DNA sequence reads TGCGCCAGCAGCCCAGCGGGGAACGCCTACAATGAGCAGTTCTTC.